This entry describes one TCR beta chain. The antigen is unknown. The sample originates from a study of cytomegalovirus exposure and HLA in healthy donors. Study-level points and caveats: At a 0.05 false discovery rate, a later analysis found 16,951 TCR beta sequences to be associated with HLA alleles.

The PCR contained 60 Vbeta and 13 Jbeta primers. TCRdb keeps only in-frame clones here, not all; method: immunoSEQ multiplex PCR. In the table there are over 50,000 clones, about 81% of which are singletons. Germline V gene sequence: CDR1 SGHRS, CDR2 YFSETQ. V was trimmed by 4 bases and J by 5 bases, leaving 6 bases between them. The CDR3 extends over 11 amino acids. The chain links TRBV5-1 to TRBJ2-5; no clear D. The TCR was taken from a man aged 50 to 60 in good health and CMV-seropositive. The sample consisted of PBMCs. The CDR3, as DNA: TGCGCCAGCAGCGAAGAGGAGACCCAGTACTTC. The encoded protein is CASSEEETQYF.